The 9 T cell receptor beta chains given below trace back to one sample, sequenced in a study of T cells in Graves' hyperthyroidism and ophthalmopathy. RNA transcripts yielded amplified TCR beta CDR3 regions. The HTBI primer set served for first-round RT-PCR of the TCR CDR3. Each CDR3 protein gets one entry after TCRdb re-called the multiplex PCR reads with MiXCR. The sample has approximately 740,000 distinct CDR3 sequences; 14% are singletons. Material for sequencing was blood. These receptors originate from a woman younger than 30 with Graves' hyperthyroidism.

V is TRBV28 and J is TRBJ1-1, with D perhaps TRBD1 (5 bases). The V end lost 7 bases, the J end lost 4 bases, and 16 bases lay between the germline ends. This CDR3 has 14 residues. From germline, CDR1 is MDHEN and CDR2 SYDVKM. In DNA, the CDR3 is TGTGCCAGCAACTCAGGGAGGGAGGGCACTGAAGCTTTCTTT. Encoded protein: CASNSGREGTEAFF.

The CDR3: CSVEAANTGELFF. For the CDR3, the DNA is TGCAGCGTTGAGGCCGCGAACACCGGGGAGCTGTTTTTT. The chain is built from TRBV29-1 and TRBJ2-2, with D unresolved. V was trimmed by 3 bases and J by 0 bases, leaving 5 bases between them. The CDR3 has 13 amino acids. Germline CDR1 and CDR2: SQVTM and ANQGSEA.

This clonotype has at least ten counts. The chain joins TRBV24-1 to TRBJ1-2, with D possibly TRBD1 on 5 matching bases. The length of the CDR3 is 14 residues. The V end lost 7 bases, the J end lost 5 bases, and 16 bases lay between the germline ends. Germline lookup yields CDR1 KGHDR and CDR2 SFDVKD. The CDR3 sequence: CATRDRYLEYGYTF. In nucleotides, the CDR3 is TGTGCCACCAGAGACAGATATTTGGAGTATGGCTACACCTTC.

The genes are TRBV2 and TRBJ2-7; possible D gene TRBD2, 5 bases. This CDR3 contains 14 residues. Germline V CDR1 and CDR2: SNHLY, FYNNEI. The V gene lost 3 bases and the J gene lost 0 bases, with 9 bases spanning the gap. CDR3 loop: CASSEPLASYEQYF. CDR3 nucleotide sequence: TGTGCCAGCAGTGAGCCCCTAGCCTCCTACGAGCAGTACTTC.

This clonotype occurred a few times. The J gene is TRBJ1-2, the V gene TRBV29-1; perhaps TRBD1 as D (5 bases). V was cut by 5 bases and J by 4 bases, with 11 bases left in between. CDR1 and CDR2 (germline): SQVTM, ANQGSEA. The CDR3 spans 12 residues. In DNA, the CDR3 is TGCAGCGTTATGGACAATTCCTATGGCTACACCTTC. As protein: CSVMDNSYGYTF.

This clonotype was recorded at least ten times. The gene calls are TRBV20-1 and TRBJ2-7; TRBD2 aligns across 13 bases. Trimming removed 0 bases from V and 0 bases from J; junction bases left unmatched: 5. CDR1 and CDR2 (germline): DFQATT, SNEGSKA (reference sequence). The CDR3 is made up of 17 amino acids. This CDR3 is CSARDLRTSGSSYEQYF. The CDR3 DNA is TGCAGTGCTAGAGATCTACGGACTAGCGGGAGCTCCTACGAGCAGTACTTC.

This clonotype has a handful of counts. The chain joins TRBV24-1 to TRBJ2-2, with TRBD2 matching over 10 bases. CDR3 size: 17 residues. CDR1 KGHDR and CDR2 SFDVKD come from the germline V gene. V trimming: 1 base; J trimming: 7 bases; junction bases outside the gene matches: 8. The CDR3 bases are TGTGCCACCAGTGATTTAGGCCTAGCGGGAGCAAGCGGGGAGCTGTTTTTT. Translated, it gives CATSDLGLAGASGELFF.

This clonotype was seen repeatedly, ten times or more. V is TRBV28 and J is TRBJ2-4; D perhaps matches TRBD2 (7 bases). Per germline, CDR1 MDHEN and CDR2 SYDVKM. CDR3 length: 19 amino acids. V lost 7 bases to trimming and J lost 0 bases, with 25 bases between them. As DNA, the CDR3 is TGTGCCAGCACAAGGGGATCCCCTGCGGGGGCGTTAGCCAAAAACATTCAGTACTTC. Protein sequence: CASTRGSPAGALAKNIQYF.

The rearrangement links TRBV20-1 to TRBJ2-2; 7 bases line up with TRBD1. The germline V gene encodes CDR1 DFQATT and CDR2 SNEGSKA (reference sequence). This CDR3 contains 14 residues. Losses at the gene ends were 5 bases for V and 5 bases for J; bases not matched to a gene: 8. CDR3 amino acids: CSAHSGTATGELFF. CDR3 nucleotide sequence: TGCAGTGCTCACTCCGGGACAGCTACCGGGGAGCTGTTTTTT.